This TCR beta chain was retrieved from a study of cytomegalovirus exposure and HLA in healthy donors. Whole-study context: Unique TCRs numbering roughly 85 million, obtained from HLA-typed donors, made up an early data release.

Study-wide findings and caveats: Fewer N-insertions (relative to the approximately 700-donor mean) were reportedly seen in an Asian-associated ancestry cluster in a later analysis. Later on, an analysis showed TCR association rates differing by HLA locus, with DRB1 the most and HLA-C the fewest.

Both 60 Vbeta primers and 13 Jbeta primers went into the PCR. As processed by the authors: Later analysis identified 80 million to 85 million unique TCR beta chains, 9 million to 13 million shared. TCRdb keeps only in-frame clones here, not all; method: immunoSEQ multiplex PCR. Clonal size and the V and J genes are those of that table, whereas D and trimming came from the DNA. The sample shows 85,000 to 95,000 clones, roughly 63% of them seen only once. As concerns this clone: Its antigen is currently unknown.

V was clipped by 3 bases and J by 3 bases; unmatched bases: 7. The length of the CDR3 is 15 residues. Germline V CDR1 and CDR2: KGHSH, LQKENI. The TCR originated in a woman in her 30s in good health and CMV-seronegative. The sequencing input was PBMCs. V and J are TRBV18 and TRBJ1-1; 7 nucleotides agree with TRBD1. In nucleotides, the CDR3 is TGTGCCAGCTCACCGTTAGGGCAGGGGGACACTGAAGCTTTCTTT. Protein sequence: CASSPLGQGDTEAFF.